This record covers a single T cell receptor (beta chain). Antigen unknown. J gave up 5 bases and V 5 bases, and 12 bases lay outside the gene matches. Germline-derived CDR1 and CDR2 are SEHNR and FQNEAQ (reference sequence). This CDR3 spans 16 amino acids. One heparinised draw of blood, averaging approximately 110 mL, came from each donor. The sample belongs to a study of beta chain features in type 1 diabetes. Study-level results: Amplification by PCR could prefer shorter templates, with the same effect in patients and controls.

Reverse transcription of all isolated RNA meant that expressed TCRB transcripts were sequenced. Method: immunoSEQ multiplex PCR; TCRdb's copy keeps in-frame clones and lacks some. This sample has 600,000 to 650,000 clones, with around 15% found just once. Input material: naive CD4+ T cells from blood. The TCR originated in a young man in good health. V usage is TRBV7-9 and J usage is TRBJ2-7, with 10 bases lining up with TRBD2. CDR3 amino acids: CASSATLAGARNEQYF. The CDR3 nucleotides read TGTGCCAGCAGCGCCACCCTAGCGGGAGCTAGGAACGAGCAGTACTTC.